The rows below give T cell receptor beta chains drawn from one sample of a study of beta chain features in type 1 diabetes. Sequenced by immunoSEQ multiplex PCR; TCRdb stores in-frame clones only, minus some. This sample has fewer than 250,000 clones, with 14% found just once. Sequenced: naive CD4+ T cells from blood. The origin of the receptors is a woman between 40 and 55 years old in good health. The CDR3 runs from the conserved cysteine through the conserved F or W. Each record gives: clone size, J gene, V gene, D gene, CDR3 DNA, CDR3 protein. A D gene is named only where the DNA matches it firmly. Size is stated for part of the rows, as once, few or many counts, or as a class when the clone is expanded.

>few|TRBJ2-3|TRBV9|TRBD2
TGTGCCAGCAGCACGGGGACTAGCGGCACAGATACGCAGTATTTT
CASSTGTSGTDTQYF
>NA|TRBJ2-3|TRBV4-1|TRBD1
TGCGCCAGCAGCCCCTATTTCGGGACAGGGGGAAACCAAAATACGCAGTATTTT
CASSPYFGTGGNQNTQYF
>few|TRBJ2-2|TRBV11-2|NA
TGTGCCAGCAGCCTGTCGAGAGCAAACACCGGGGAGCTGTTTTTT
CASSLSRANTGELFF
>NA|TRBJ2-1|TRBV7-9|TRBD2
TGTGCCAGCAGCTTAGTGGGGGGGGCCTACAATGAGCAGTTCTTC
CASSLVGGAYNEQFF
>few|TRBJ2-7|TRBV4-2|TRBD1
TGTGCCAGCAGCCGCGGACAGGGGACCTCCTACGAGCAGTACTTC
CASSRGQGTSYEQYF
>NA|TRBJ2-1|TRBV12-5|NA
TGTGCTAGTGGTACGCGCCAGGAGGGGAACAATGAGCAGTTCTTC
CASGTRQEGNNEQFF
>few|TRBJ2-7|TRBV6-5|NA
TGTGCCACTGGTCGGGGTTACGAGCAGTACTTC
CATGRGYEQYF
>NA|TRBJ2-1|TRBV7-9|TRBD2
TGTGCCAGCAGCCGGGGGGGGAGCCACAATGAGCAGTTCTTC
CASSRGGSHNEQFF
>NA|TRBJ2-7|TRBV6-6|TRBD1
TGTGCCAGCAGCCCCGTCGACAGGGGGGGCGAGCAGTACTTC
CASSPVDRGGEQYF
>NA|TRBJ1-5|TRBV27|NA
TGTGCCAGCAGCCCCCGGGGGGAGGTCAATCAGCCCCAGCATTTT
CASSPRGEVNQPQHF
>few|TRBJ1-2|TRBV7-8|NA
TGTGCCAGCAGCTTAGTCGGGAGTCTGGGTGAAGCTAACTATGGCTACACCTTC
CASSLVGSLGEANYGYTF
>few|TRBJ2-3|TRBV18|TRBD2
TGTGCCAGCTCACCACCAGTAGCGGGGGGACCCACAGATACGCAGTATTTT
CASSPPVAGGPTDTQYF
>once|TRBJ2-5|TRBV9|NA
TGTGCCAGCAGCGCCCCCAGGGGGACCCAGTACTTC
CASSAPRGTQYF